One and the same sample provided the 22 T cell receptor beta chains below, sequenced in a study of T cells after yellow fever vaccination. TCRdb ran MiXCR on the 5' RACE reads and lists one entry per CDR3 protein. The sample has around 100,000 distinct CDR3 sequences; roughly 8.4% are singletons. Sequences were derived from CD8+ T cells sorted from PBMCs, sampled 45 days after the yellow fever booster vaccination. These receptor sequences come from a man younger than 45 who received the YFV17D yellow fever vaccine.

In DNA, the CDR3 is TGCAGCGTTGAATCCCTACAGTATGGCAATGAGCAGTTCTTC. Its protein is CSVESLQYGNEQFF. The J gene is TRBJ2-1, the V gene TRBV29-1; no clear D. V lost 2 bases and J lost 6, with 14 bases in between. The CDR3 covers 14 residues. Germline V lookup: CDR1 SQVTM, CDR2 ANQGSEA.

This clonotype is labeled as medium-sized. This chain links TRBV29-1 with TRBJ1-2; D remains unclear. Germline loops: CDR1 SQVTM, CDR2 ANQGSEA. The CDR3 consists of 15 residues. This CDR3 is CSINPPLDGDYGYTF. In DNA form, the CDR3 reads TGCAGTATCAATCCTCCCTTGGACGGAGACTATGGCTACACCTTC.

This clonotype was detected many times. V is TRBV12-3 or TRBV12-4 and J is TRBJ2-2; 11 bases map to TRBD2. This CDR3 comprises 20 residues. Germline trimming cut 8 bases from V and 3 bases from J; bases unmatched to any gene: 20. The CDR3 nucleotides read TGTGCCAGCGCCTTCACGATTGGACTAGCGGGCGGCGGCCACACCGGGGAGCTGTTTTTT. It yields the protein CASAFTIGLAGGGHTGELFF.

V is TRBV3-1 and J is TRBJ2-3, with a possible D match to TRBD1 (6 bases). The CDR3 length is 14 residues. V shed 4 bases and J shed 2 bases, with 10 bases lying between them. Germline V gene lookup returns CDR1 LGHDT and CDR2 YNNKEL (reference sequence). The CDR3 reads CASSPGHSTDTQYF. DNA for the CDR3: TGTGCCAGCAGCCCGGGACATTCCACAGATACGCAGTATTTT.

This clonotype has a handful of counts. The rearrangement links TRBV30 to TRBJ1-3; no definite D call. Germline V gives CDR1 GTSNPN, CDR2 SVGIG (reference sequence). V lost 4 bases, J lost 2 bases, and 12 bases lay in between. This CDR3 region has 14 residues. The CDR3 bases are TGTGCCTGGATAAATCAGGACGCTGGAAACACCATATATTTT. This sequence encodes CAWINQDAGNTIYF.

This chain uses TRBV24-1 with TRBJ2-7, with D possibly TRBD2 on 6 matching bases. This CDR3 region has 14 residues. The germline CDR1 and CDR2 sequences are KGHDR and SFDVKD. V lost 5 bases and J 0 bases, leaving 10 bases between the germline ends. CDR3 coding DNA: TGTGCCACCAGTGCGGGAGAGAGCTCCTACGAGCAGTACTTC. Its protein product is CATSAGESSYEQYF.

V gene TRBV4-3 combines with J gene TRBJ2-5; the match to TRBD1 covers 9 bases. This CDR3 spans 15 amino acids. In germline, CDR1 is LGHNA, CDR2 YSLEER. Trimming removed 1 base from V and 5 bases from J; junction bases left unmatched: 5. The chain's CDR3 is CASSQGGQGGETQYF. CDR3 coding DNA: TGCGCCAGCAGCCAAGGGGGACAGGGCGGGGAGACCCAGTACTTC.

This clonotype was detected many times. This rearrangement joins TRBV13 to TRBJ2-7, with 9 bases aligning to TRBD1. CDR1 is PRHDT and CDR2 is FYEKMQ in the germline V gene (reference sequence). With 5 bases clipped from V and 3 bases from J, the junction kept 2 bases outside the gene matches. The CDR3 runs to 13 residues. Here the CDR3 DNA reads TGTGCCAGCAGCACGGGACAGGGCTACGAGCAGTACTTC. Translated: CASSTGQGYEQYF. The variable domain in full, completed from reference TRBV13 and TRBJ2-7, reads AAGVIQSPRHLIKEKRETATLKCYPIPRHDTVYWYQQGPGQDPQFLISFYEKMQSDKGSIPDRFSAQQFSDYHSELNMSSLELGDSALYFCASSTGQGYEQYFGPGTRLTVT.

This clonotype was observed at least ten times. The gene calls are TRBV20-1 and TRBJ2-5; D is ambiguous. Looked up from germline, CDR1 is DFQATT and CDR2 is SNEGSKA (reference sequence). Trimming left V 2 bases short and J 5 bases short, with 6 bases between. This CDR3 spans 11 amino acids. This chain's CDR3 is CSARYAETQYF. The CDR3 nucleotides are TGCAGTGCTAGATATGCGGAGACCCAGTACTTC.

This sequence joins TRBV5-5 and TRBJ1-2; possibly TRBD1 for D (5 bases). This CDR3 spans 16 amino acids. Trimming stripped 3 bases from V and 5 bases from J, with 20 bases between. Germline CDR1 and CDR2: SGHKS and YYEKEE (reference sequence). The CDR3 nucleotides are TGTGCCAGCAGCTCGACCCTTAGTGGGACTCCGTATGGCTACACCTTC. Amino acids: CASSSTLSGTPYGYTF.

The table lists this clonotype with many counts. This chain links TRBV12-3 or TRBV12-4 with TRBJ2-1, with unresolved D. The V end lost 3 bases, the J end lost 4 bases, and 7 bases lay between the germline ends. The CDR3 is made up of 13 amino acids. This chain's CDR3 is CASSFKEYNEQFF. Written as DNA, the CDR3 is TGTGCCAGCAGTTTCAAGGAATACAATGAGCAGTTCTTC.

This clonotype showed up many times. The chain couples TRBV7-8 to TRBJ2-1, with 9 bases fitting TRBD1. CDR1 SGHVS and CDR2 FQNEAQ come from the germline V gene. Trimming removed 5 bases from V and 8 bases from J; junction bases left unmatched: 10. This CDR3 comprises 15 residues. As DNA, the CDR3 is TGTGCCAGCAGCCCCGGGACAGGGACGGTGGATGAGCAGTTCTTC. Amino acid sequence: CASSPGTGTVDEQFF.

This clonotype was detected a few times. V and J are TRBV7-6 and TRBJ2-5; 9 nucleotides line up with TRBD2. The germline CDR1 and CDR2 sequences are SGHVS and FNYEAQ. The CDR3 consists of 16 residues. Unmatched junction bases numbered 10, after V lost 3 bases and J lost 5 bases. CDR3 nucleotides: TGTGCCAGCAGCTTTTTAGCGGGAGAACTCAGGGAGACCCAGTACTTC. This encodes CASSFLAGELRETQYF.

This clonotype occurred many times. This chain connects TRBV29-1 to TRBJ1-1; the match to TRBD1 covers 7 bases. The CDR3 is 14 residues long. V gave up 0 bases and J gave up 4 bases; unmatched junction bases: 5. Germline assignment: CDR1 SQVTM and CDR2 ANQGSEA. The CDR3 is CSVEEGGPSTEAFF. The CDR3 DNA is TGCAGCGTTGAAGAAGGGGGCCCGAGCACTGAAGCTTTCTTT.

This clonotype has a count of ten or more. The chain carries TRBV7-9 and TRBJ2-7, with TRBD1 matching over 8 bases. The CDR3 spans 12 residues. V trimming: 8 bases; J trimming: 2 bases; junction bases outside the gene matches: 2. Germline V CDR1 and CDR2: SEHNR, FQNEAQ (reference sequence). The CDR3 reads CASGTGPYEQYF. In nucleotides, the CDR3 is TGTGCCAGCGGGACAGGACCCTACGAGCAGTACTTC.

This clonotype was counted at least ten times. CDR3 protein: CASRNERLHTDTQYF. The CDR3 bases are TGTGCCAGCAGAAATGAGAGGCTTCACACAGATACGCAGTATTTT. The rearrangement uses TRBV6-1 and TRBJ2-3; D is unclear. V dropped 6 bases and J dropped 2 bases, with 15 bases sitting between them. CDR3 length: 15 amino acids. Germline CDR1 and CDR2: MNHNS and SASEGT.

This clonotype was picked up many times. The genes are TRBV4-3 and TRBJ2-5, with 14 bases matching TRBD2. Losses at the gene ends were 1 base for V and 5 bases for J; bases not matched to a gene: 0. The CDR3 covers 15 residues. Per the germline V gene, CDR1 is LGHNA and CDR2 is YSLEER. This CDR3 reads CASSQGTSGGETQYF. The DNA of the CDR3 is TGCGCCAGCAGCCAAGGGACTAGCGGGGGGGAGACCCAGTACTTC.

This clonotype was seen many times. The chain joins TRBV5-1 to TRBJ1-2; possible D gene TRBD1, 6 bases. With 0 bases removed from V and 8 bases from J, the gap between germline ends came to 11 bases. This CDR3 comprises 13 residues. Germline V gene sequence: CDR1 SGHRS, CDR2 YFSETQ. The CDR3 here is CASSLGTAGGYTF. The DNA for the CDR3 is TGCGCCAGCAGCTTGGGGACAGCCGGCGGCTACACCTTC.

The table lists this clonotype with many counts. The chain carries TRBV11-3 and TRBJ2-5; 12 positions agree with TRBD2. Losses at the gene ends were 5 bases for V and 5 bases for J; bases not matched to a gene: 12. CDR1 SGHNT and CDR2 YENEEA come from the germline V gene. This CDR3 region has 17 residues. CDR3 sequence: CASSPGLAGPMQETQYF. The CDR3 DNA sequence: TGTGCCAGCAGCCCTGGACTAGCGGGACCCATGCAGGAGACCCAGTACTTC.

Many counts were recorded for this clonotype. The chain joins TRBV27 to TRBJ2-3; D possibly matches TRBD1 or TRBD2 (5 bases each). V was cut by 2 bases and J by 6 bases, with 12 bases left in between. Per the germline V gene, CDR1 is MNHEY and CDR2 is SMNVEV (reference sequence). This CDR3 region has 14 residues. The CDR3 sequence: CASSLGGSGDTQYF. CDR3 bases: TGTGCCAGCAGTTTAGGGGGATCAGGGGATACGCAGTATTTT.

The V call is TRBV4-2, the J call TRBJ1-2; 7 positions agree with TRBD1. Germline V gene lookup returns CDR1 LGHNA and CDR2 YNFKEQ. This CDR3 contains 18 residues. V gave up 0 bases and J gave up 1 base; unmatched junction bases: 11. The CDR3 DNA reads TGTGCCAGCAGCCAAGATTTGACAGGGAGGACTATTAACTATGGCTACACCTTC. Translating gives CASSQDLTGRTINYGYTF.

This clonotype has at least ten counts. This chain joins TRBV5-1 and TRBJ2-2; tentatively, D is TRBD1 (6 bases). CDR1 and CDR2 (germline): SGHRS, YFSETQ. The CDR3 is 14 amino acids. V lost 4 bases and J 6 bases, leaving 13 bases between the germline ends. CDR3 amino acids: CASSRTPGAGELFF. Here the CDR3 DNA reads TGCGCCAGCAGCCGGACCCCAGGGGCCGGGGAGCTGTTTTTT.